Below, 14 T cell receptor beta chains from the same sample are listed, as sequenced in a study of blood T cell repertoires in COVID-19. Profiling relied on immunoSEQ multiplex PCR, and the TCRdb table lists in-frame clones only, not all of them. The data show 400,000 to 500,000 clones, around 89% seen once. The sequencing input was PBMCs or T cells enriched from blood (not recorded which). The receptors here all came from a woman aged 40 to 50 who had recovered from COVID-19.

For this clone: The junction shows a germline mismatch at one end, possibly a read error. The gene calls are TRBV12-3 or TRBV12-4 and TRBJ2-1; no definite D call. The CDR3 covers 11 residues. CDR3 in DNA: TGTGCCAGCAGTTCCTTCAATGAGCAGTTCTTC. It yields the protein CASSSFNEQFF.

The genes are TRBV3-1 (or the pseudogene TRBV3-2) and TRBJ2-3, with TRBD1 matching over 7 bases. The junction had 7 bases not matched to a gene; V was cut back by 4 bases and J by 12 bases. This CDR3 has 12 residues. Germline V lookup: CDR1 LGHDT, CDR2 YNNKEL (reference sequence). CDR3 in amino acids: CASSPFGDRQYF. CDR3 DNA: TGTGCCAGCAGCCCATTTGGGGACAGACAGTATTTT.

This chain uses TRBV7-9 with TRBJ1-4; D call uncertain. The germline V and J ends were trimmed by 7 bases and 8 bases, with 17 bases remaining between them. The CDR3 runs 14 residues. Germline V gene data show CDR1 as SEHNR and CDR2 as FQNEAQ (reference sequence). The DNA for the CDR3 is TGTGCCAGCACCCGGCCGGGGAATGGGGAAAAACTGTTTTTT. Translating gives CASTRPGNGEKLFF.

This clone occurred once. The genes are TRBV10-3 and TRBJ2-5; 8 bases match TRBD2. The V segment lost 10 bases and the J segment 1 base; nucleotides outside the gene matches: 5. Germline V CDR1 and CDR2: ENHRY, SYGVKD. The CDR3 runs to 13 residues. This CDR3 reads CATRTSGQETQYF. The CDR3 DNA sequence: TGTGCCACCCGTACTAGCGGCCAAGAGACCCAGTACTTC.

The chain links TRBV2 to TRBJ1-1; D is unclear. The length of the CDR3 is 13 residues. Deletions cut 3 bases from V and 1 base from J, with 6 bases between. Germline-derived CDR1 and CDR2 are SNHLY and FYNNEI. The CDR3: CASSDPENTEAFF. The CDR3 DNA follows: TGTGCCAGCAGTGACCCAGAGAACACTGAAGCTTTCTTT.

The chain carries TRBV5-4 and TRBJ2-7, with a tentative D call TRBD1 (5 bases). Trimming took off 0 bases at V and 5 bases at J, with 12 bases between the two ends. CDR1 is SGHNT, CDR2 YYREEE, per germline (reference sequence). The CDR3 is made up of 14 amino acids. The CDR3 loop is CASSLEGIRDEQYF. For the CDR3, the DNA is TGTGCCAGCAGCTTGGAGGGGATTCGCGACGAGCAGTACTTC.

The V gene is TRBV27, the J gene TRBJ1-2, with 9 bases lining up with TRBD1. CDR1 and CDR2 (germline): MNHEY, SMNVEV (reference sequence). CDR3 length equals 15 residues. V lost 1 base to trimming and J lost 4 bases; unmatched junction nucleotides: 4. This chain's CDR3 is CASSLYPGQGYGYTF. The CDR3 coding sequence is TGTGCCAGCAGTTTATACCCGGGACAGGGCTATGGCTACACCTTC.

The gene calls are TRBV7-2 and TRBJ1-2; D remains unclear. This CDR3 spans 14 amino acids. CDR1 is SGHTA, CDR2 FQGNSA, per germline. V lost 2 bases and J lost 6, with 13 bases in between. The CDR3 region is CASSLMLAVNGYTF. The DNA of the CDR3 is TGTGCCAGCAGCTTAATGTTGGCAGTTAATGGCTACACCTTC. The full variable domain, completed using reference TRBV7-2 and TRBJ1-2, is GAGVSQSPSNKVTEKGKDVELRCDPISGHTALYWYRQSLGQGLEFLIYFQGNSAPDKSGLPSDRFSAERTGGSVSTLTIQRTQQEDSAVYLCASSLMLAVNGYTFGSGTRLTVV.

V and J are TRBV27 and TRBJ2-5, with 10 bases fitting TRBD2. J lost 6 bases, V lost 7 bases, and 8 bases had no gene match. The length of the CDR3 is 14 residues. Per the germline V gene, CDR1 is MNHEY and CDR2 is SMNVEV (reference sequence). CDR3 residues: CASIPLAGVKTQYF. The DNA of the CDR3 is TGTGCCAGCATACCCCTAGCGGGAGTAAAGACCCAGTACTTC.

The chain employs TRBV20-1 and TRBJ2-3; D possibly corresponds to TRBD2 (5 bases). Per germline, CDR1 DFQATT and CDR2 SNEGSKA (reference sequence). CDR3 length equals 13 residues. V was cut by 3 bases and J by 0 bases, with 7 bases left in between. The CDR3: CSASTRSTDTQYF. In DNA, the CDR3 is TGCAGTGCTAGTACTAGAAGCACAGATACGCAGTATTTT.

This rearrangement joins TRBV7-6 to TRBJ2-1; a possible D gene is TRBD2 (5 bases). V shed 1 base and J shed 5 bases, with 18 bases lying between them. Germline V CDR1 and CDR2: SGHVS, FNYEAQ. The CDR3 runs to 17 residues. The CDR3 reads CASSLGPSNAEHNEQFF. CDR3 nucleotide sequence: TGTGCCAGCAGCTTAGGCCCTAGCAACGCCGAACACAATGAGCAGTTCTTC.

The chain employs TRBV3-1 (or the pseudogene TRBV3-2) and TRBJ1-1, with 8 bases that match TRBD1. This CDR3 is 14 amino acids long. CDR1 and CDR2 from the germline V gene are LGHDT and YNNKEL (reference sequence). The CDR3 reads CASRDRFKNTEAFF. CDR3 nucleotides: TGTGCGTCGAGGGACAGGTTTAAAAACACTGAAGCTTTCTTT.

J is TRBJ1-2 and V is TRBV7-2, with 7 nucleotides matching TRBD1. This CDR3 contains 15 residues. Trimming took 4 bases from V and 4 from J; bases not matched to a gene: 9. In germline, CDR1 is SGHTA, CDR2 FQGNSA. CDR3: CASSSPWTGIYGYTF. For the CDR3, the DNA is TGTGCCAGCAGCTCGCCTTGGACAGGCATCTATGGCTACACCTTC.

The gene calls are TRBV7-9 and TRBJ1-2; D not certain. V was shortened by 3 bases and J by 3 bases, with 5 bases between the two germline ends. The V gene's germline CDR1 is SEHNR and CDR2 FQNEAQ (reference sequence). This CDR3 spans 12 amino acids. Written as DNA, the CDR3 is TGTGCCAGCAGCTTCCGGGACTATGGCTACACCTTC. It is translated as CASSFRDYGYTF.